The 18 T cell receptor beta chains presented below share a single source sample, sequenced in a study of siplizumab effects on memory and regulatory T cells. Clones were read by immunoSEQ multiplex PCR, and TCRdb kept only the in-frame ones, dropping some. The sample records approximately 110,000 clones, about 92% being singletons. What was sequenced was Tregs sorted from blood. The receptors here all came from a human donor in good health.

This clone has just one count. This chain connects TRBV5-4 to TRBJ2-1; 8 bases match TRBD2. Trimming took 1 base from V and 7 from J; bases not matched to a gene: 1. The CDR3 has 13 amino acids. Germline V gene data show CDR1 as SGHNT and CDR2 as YYREEE (reference sequence). This CDR3 is CASSLIAGNEQFF. CDR3 sequence (DNA): TGTGCCAGCAGCTTGATAGCGGGAAATGAGCAGTTCTTC.

This chain connects TRBV6-5 to TRBJ2-5; the D gene is possibly TRBD2 (7 bases). This CDR3 contains 13 residues. The V gene lost 5 bases and the J gene lost 9 bases, with 16 bases spanning the gap. Per germline, CDR1 MNHEY and CDR2 SVGAGI. CDR3 in amino acids: CASSPAGAAAQYF. The CDR3 nucleotides are TGTGCCAGCAGTCCTGCGGGGGCAGCGGCCCAGTACTTC.

The rearrangement links TRBV6-6 to TRBJ2-5, with D tentatively TRBD1 (5 bases). The J call may be incorrect, as the DNA end agrees better with TRBJ2-7. The germline V gene has CDR1 MNHNY and CDR2 SVGAGI (reference sequence). The CDR3 length is 14 residues. CDR3 nucleotides: TGTGCCAGCAGTTACGTAGGGGCGACCTACGAGCAGTACTTC. Amino acid sequence: CASSYVGATYEQYF.

This CDR3 is CASSPTSLTEAFF. The CDR3 DNA reads as TGTGCCAGCAGCCCTACATCCCTCACTGAAGCTTTCTTT. The chain has TRBV5-6 and TRBJ1-1, with D unclear. Germline CDR1 reads SGHDT; CDR2 reads YYEEEE. With 4 bases removed from V and 4 bases from J, the gap between germline ends came to 11 bases. The CDR3 is 13 amino acids.

V gene TRBV11-2 combines with J gene TRBJ2-2; D remains ambiguous. The length of the CDR3 is 12 residues. Germline V gene sequence: CDR1 SGHAT, CDR2 FQNNGV. V lost 7 bases to trimming and J lost 5 bases, with 8 bases between them. CDR3 nucleotides: TGTGCCAGCACCCGAAATACCGGGGAGCTGTTTTTT. Residues: CASTRNTGELFF.

The chain uses TRBV4-2 and TRBJ2-4, with 9 bases aligning to TRBD2. CDR3 length equals 19 residues. V trimming: 4 bases; J trimming: 0 bases; junction bases outside the gene matches: 13. Germline assignment: CDR1 LGHNA and CDR2 YNFKEQ. CDR3 nucleotide sequence: TGTGCCAGCAGCCCATCTAGCGGGGTGAGCCTTTTAGCCAAAAACATTCAGTACTTC. This encodes CASSPSSGVSLLAKNIQYF.

This chain joins TRBV2 and TRBJ2-1; 11 bases are shared with TRBD2. The CDR3 length is 16 residues. J was trimmed by 4 bases and V by 5 bases; bases with no gene match: 7. Per germline, CDR1 SNHLY and CDR2 FYNNEI. The CDR3, as DNA: TGTGCCAGCAGTAACAGGGGGACTAGCGGTTACAATGAGCAGTTCTTC. It translates to CASSNRGTSGYNEQFF. Full variable domain (remainder filled in from reference TRBV2 and TRBJ2-1): EPEVTQTPSHQVTQMGQEVILRCVPISNHLYFYWYRQILGQKVEFLVSFYNNEISEKSEIFDDQFSVERPDGSNFTLKIRSTKLEDSAMYFCASSNRGTSGYNEQFFGPGTRLTVL.

This clone was recorded once. V gene TRBV5-1 combines with J gene TRBJ2-2; unclear D gene. V lost 1 base to trimming and J lost 1 base, with 8 bases between them. From germline, CDR1 is SGHRS and CDR2 YFSETQ. CDR3 length equals 15 residues. The CDR3 nucleotides are TGCGCCAGCAGCTTGTTCACAGTGAACACCGGGGAGCTGTTTTTT. Its protein product is CASSLFTVNTGELFF.

The chain combines TRBV7-9 with TRBJ1-4; 7 bases agree with TRBD1. Germline V gene data show CDR1 as SEHNR and CDR2 as FQNEAQ (reference sequence). The V and J ends lost 4 bases and 5 bases, in that order; junction bases with no gene match: 7. The CDR3 consists of 15 residues. The CDR3 here is CASSSTGRGNEKLFF. CDR3 sequence (DNA): TGTGCCAGCAGCTCGACAGGGAGGGGAAATGAAAAACTGTTTTTT.

The chain is built from TRBV19 and TRBJ1-5, with D possibly matching TRBD1 (6 bases). Per germline, CDR1 LNHDA and CDR2 SQIVND (reference sequence). Trimming removed 1 base from V and 3 bases from J, with 13 bases in between. The CDR3 has 16 residues. The DNA of the CDR3 is TGTGCCAGTAGTATAGTGCGGGGGGCAACCAATCAGCCCCAGCATTTT. Its translation is CASSIVRGATNQPQHF.

This clone was picked up a small number of times. J is TRBJ2-7 and V is TRBV6-5; 9 bases match TRBD1. V gave up 5 bases and J gave up 6 bases; unmatched junction bases: 5. The CDR3 is 13 residues long. Germline CDR1 MNHEY, CDR2 SVGAGI. CDR3: CASSVQGAVEQYF. CDR3 DNA sequence: TGTGCCAGCAGTGTACAGGGGGCCGTCGAGCAGTACTTC.

The V gene is TRBV15, the J gene TRBJ1-5; 7 bases map to TRBD1. This CDR3 spans 17 amino acids. J gave up 0 bases and V 2 bases, and 7 bases lay outside the gene matches. Germline CDR1 is LNHNV and CDR2 is YYDKDF (reference sequence). The CDR3 DNA reads TGTGCCACCAGCAGAACTCAGGGGGTCTATAGCAATCAGCCCCAGCATTTT. Translation gives CATSRTQGVYSNQPQHF.

The chain links TRBV5-1 to TRBJ2-5; TRBD2 might be the D (7 bases). Germline assignment: CDR1 SGHRS and CDR2 YFSETQ. V lost 2 bases and J lost 5, with 16 bases in between. This CDR3 comprises 15 residues. CDR3 amino acids: CASSLGGGRGETQYF. CDR3 in DNA: TGCGCCAGCAGCTTAGGCGGGGGCCGGGGGGAGACCCAGTACTTC.

This chain uses TRBV10-3 with TRBJ2-3, with D possibly TRBD1 on 6 matching bases. V lost 5 bases to trimming and J lost 11 bases, with 20 bases between them. Per the germline V gene, CDR1 is ENHRY and CDR2 is SYGVKD. The CDR3 runs to 14 residues. The CDR3 DNA follows: TGTGCCATCAGTTCCCCCGATATGACAGGCTGGCAGTATTTT. Residues: CAISSPDMTGWQYF.

The chain couples TRBV29-1 to TRBJ1-4; 9 bases are shared with TRBD1. This CDR3 comprises 14 residues. V lost 6 bases and J lost 8; bases outside the gene matches: 10. CDR1 SQVTM and CDR2 ANQGSEA come from the germline V gene. The CDR3 sequence is CSVRGGQGGEKLFF. CDR3 nucleotides: TGCAGCGTCCGCGGGGGACAGGGTGGCGAAAAACTGTTTTTT.

V is TRBV7-9 and J is TRBJ2-3; possible D gene TRBD2, 6 bases. This CDR3 region has 17 residues. CDR1 is SEHNR and CDR2 is FQNEAQ in the germline V gene (reference sequence). V was cut by 1 base and J by 5 bases, with 19 bases left in between. The CDR3 loop is CASSLEYPGVTVDTQYF. The CDR3 nucleotides read TGTGCCAGCAGCTTAGAATATCCGGGGGTAACCGTAGATACGCAGTATTTT.

The V call is TRBV7-6, the J call TRBJ2-5; 7 nucleotides match TRBD2. The germline V gene encodes CDR1 SGHVS and CDR2 FNYEAQ. The CDR3 runs to 16 residues. Trimming at V came to 1 base and at J to 5 bases, leaving 10 bases not matched to a gene. The CDR3 loop is CASSLGGGESFETQYF. The CDR3 DNA sequence: TGTGCCAGCAGCTTAGGGGGAGGGGAGAGTTTCGAGACCCAGTACTTC.

The V call is TRBV19, the J call TRBJ2-5; the D gene is possibly TRBD1 (6 bases). The V end lost 9 bases, the J end lost 1 base, and 18 bases lay between the germline ends. There are 15 residues in the CDR3. Germline CDR1 is LNHDA and CDR2 is SQIVND (reference sequence). The CDR3 spells CASRPQLGGQETQYF. CDR3 nucleotides: TGTGCCAGCCGCCCCCAACTAGGGGGCCAAGAGACCCAGTACTTC. The whole variable domain, remainder taken from reference TRBV19 and TRBJ2-5, is DGGITQSPKYLFRKEGQNVTLSCEQNLNHDAMYWYRQDPGQGLRLIYYSQIVNDFQKGDIAEGYSVSREKKESFPLTVTSAQKNPTAFYLCASRPQLGGQETQYFGPGTRLLVL.